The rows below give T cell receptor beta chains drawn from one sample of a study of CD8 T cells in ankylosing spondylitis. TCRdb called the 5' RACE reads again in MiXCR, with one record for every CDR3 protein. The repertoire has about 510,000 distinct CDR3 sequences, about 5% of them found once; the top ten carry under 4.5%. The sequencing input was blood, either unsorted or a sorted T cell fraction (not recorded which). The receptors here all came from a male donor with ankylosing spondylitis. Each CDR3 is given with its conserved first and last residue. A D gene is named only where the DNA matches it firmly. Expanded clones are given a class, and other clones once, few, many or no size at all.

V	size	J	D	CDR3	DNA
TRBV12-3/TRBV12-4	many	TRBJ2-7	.	CASSLAFEQYF	TGTGCCAGCAGCCTTGCTTTCGAGCAGTACTTC
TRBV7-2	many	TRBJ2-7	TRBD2	CASSQGLAFNEQYF	TGTGCCAGCAGCCAAGGACTAGCATTTAACGAGCAGTACTTC
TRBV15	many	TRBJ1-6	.	CATSRVDSPLHF	TGTGCCACCAGCAGAGTCGATTCACCCCTCCACTTT
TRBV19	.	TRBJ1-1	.	CASSIWGTTEAFF	TGTGCCAGTAGTATCTGGGGTACCACTGAAGCTTTCTTT
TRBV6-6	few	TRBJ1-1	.	CASKRQNTEAFF	TGTGCCAGCAAGAGACAGAACACTGAAGCTTTCTTT
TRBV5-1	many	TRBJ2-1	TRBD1	CASSWAPGQGLNEQFF	TGCGCCAGCAGCTGGGCCCCGGGACAGGGGTTGAATGAGCAGTTCTTC
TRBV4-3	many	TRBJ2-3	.	CASSHYPEGSASTDTQYF	TGCGCCAGCAGCCACTACCCTGAGGGTAGCGCTAGCACAGATACGCAGTATTTT
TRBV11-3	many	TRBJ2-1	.	CASSLDPGTSSYNEQFF	TGTGCCAGCAGCTTAGATCCAGGTACCAGCTCCTACAATGAGCAGTTCTTC
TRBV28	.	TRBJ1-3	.	CASSNRDGYSSGNTIYF	TGTGCCAGCAGTAACCGGGACGGCTACAGCTCTGGAAACACCATATATTTT
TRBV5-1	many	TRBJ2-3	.	CASSPGEISTDTQYF	TGCGCCAGCAGTCCTGGAGAGATTAGCACAGATACGCAGTATTTT
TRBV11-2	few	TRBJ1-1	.	CASSLDLADTEAFF	TGTGCCAGCAGCTTAGACCTCGCGGACACTGAAGCTTTCTTT
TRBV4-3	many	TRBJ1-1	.	CASSQDQYPGLGGFF	TGCGCCAGCAGCCAAGATCAGTATCCGGGTCTGGGCGGTTTCTTT
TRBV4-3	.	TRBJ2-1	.	CASSQVGGASYNEQFF	TGCGCCAGCAGCCAAGTAGGGGGGGCCTCCTACAATGAGCAGTTCTTC
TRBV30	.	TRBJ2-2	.	CAWNSRNTGELFF	TGTGCCTGGAACAGCCGTAACACCGGGGAGCTGTTTTTT
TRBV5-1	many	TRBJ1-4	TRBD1	CASSGGQGINEKLFF	TGCGCCAGCAGCGGAGGACAGGGGATTAATGAAAAACTGTTTTTT
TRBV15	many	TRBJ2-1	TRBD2	CATQKTSGRANEQFF	TGTGCCACACAGAAGACTAGCGGGAGGGCCAATGAGCAGTTCTTC
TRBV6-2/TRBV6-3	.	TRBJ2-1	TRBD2	CASSYSLAGDGNEQFF	TGTGCCAGCAGTTACTCGTTAGCGGGAGATGGCAATGAGCAGTTCTTC
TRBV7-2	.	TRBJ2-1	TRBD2	CASSSTSGGGEQFF	TGTGCCAGCAGCTCCACTAGCGGGGGAGGTGAGCAGTTCTTC
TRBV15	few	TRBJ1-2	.	CATSRAQGGYTF	TGTGCCACCAGCAGAGCGCAGGGGGGCTACACCTTC
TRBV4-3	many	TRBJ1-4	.	CASSQVSTNEKLFF	TGCGCCAGCAGCCAAGTGTCAACTAATGAAAAACTGTTTTTT
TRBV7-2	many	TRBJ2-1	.	CASSVFVGINEQFF	TGTGCCAGCAGCGTATTCGTTGGGATCAATGAGCAGTTCTTC
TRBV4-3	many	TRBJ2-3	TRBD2	CASSQDRAGGPADTQYF	TGCGCCAGCAGCCAAGATAGAGCGGGAGGGCCGGCAGATACGCAGTATTTT
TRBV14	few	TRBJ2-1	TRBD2	CASSRLSRREGFNEQFF	TGTGCCAGCAGCCGCCTCTCAAGGCGGGAGGGGTTCAATGAGCAGTTCTTC
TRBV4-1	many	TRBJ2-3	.	CASRPVGQRLDTQYF	TGCGCCAGCAGGCCTGTGGGGCAGCGACTAGATACGCAGTATTTT
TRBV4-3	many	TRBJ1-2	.	CASSGRGLGYGYTF	TGCGCCAGCAGCGGAAGAGGGCTTGGCTATGGCTACACCTTC
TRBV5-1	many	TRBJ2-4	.	CASSLDVGGKNIQYF	TGCGCCAGCAGCTTGGATGTGGGGGGCAAAAACATTCAGTACTTC
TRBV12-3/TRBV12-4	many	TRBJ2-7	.	CASRKQGVYEQYF	TGTGCCAGCAGAAAACAGGGTGTCTACGAGCAGTACTTC
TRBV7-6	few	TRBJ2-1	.	CASSLEAASSYNEQFF	TGTGCCAGCAGCTTAGAGGCGGCCAGCTCCTACAATGAGCAGTTCTTC
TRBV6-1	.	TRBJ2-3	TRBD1	CASSERDRGTDTQYF	TGTGCCAGCAGTGAAAGGGACAGAGGCACAGATACGCAGTATTTT